The entry that follows covers one TCR beta chain sequence. Its cognate antigen has yet to be identified. No qualities accompany the bases; no much larger clone lies one base away. Sequences MNHNS (CDR1) and SASEGT (CDR2) are obtained from the germline V gene. The CDR3 measures 15 amino acids from cysteine to phenylalanine. Only CDR3 DNA is held: 45 bases, read in frame from base 1. V is clipped by 7 bases and J by 6 bases, and the sequence between their germline boundaries is 22 bases long. Reading the label with the study, this specimen's time point is: persistent/refractory GD, antithyroid drugs over 5 years with positive TRAb. For both TCR sequencing and RNA sequencing, RNA was extracted from PBMCs in TRIzol. The diagnosis of Graves' disease was made according to American Thyroid Association guidelines. The patients came from an endocrinology department in Xi'an, China. From each patient, approximately 9.9 milliliters of peripheral blood was collected into an EDTA anticoagulant tube. Ficoll Paque Plus density gradient separation was used to isolate PBMCs, and no further T cell sorting was performed. An Agilent 2100 Bioanalyzer and agarose gel were used to check RNA quality, and a NanoDrop 2000 was used to measure RNA concentration.

These data belong to a study of regulatory T cells in long-lasting Graves disease (dated by TCRdb to the early 2020s). For the study in its entirety: To count as having persistent Graves' disease, a patient had to have received antithyroid drug treatment for over 5 years with TSH receptor autoantibodies remaining persistently positive. This study used TCR sequencing and RNA sequencing of peripheral blood to compare persistent Graves' disease patients against newly diagnosed Graves' disease patients. The study was conducted in China and was registered as a clinical trial. A total of 33 samples underwent TCR sequencing: about 13 from persistent and approximately 20 from newly diagnosed Graves' disease patients. In the clinical cohort, patients with persistent Graves' disease had used antithyroid drugs for an average of around 10 years. What the research found in general, with its limitations: Persistent patients shared more public clonotypes among themselves (over 2,500) than newly diagnosed patients did (nearly 1,000). Sequencing and analysis were limited to the TCR beta chain. Only peripheral blood was studied, because thyroid tissue, the primary lesion, was inaccessible. TRBV28, TRBJ1-2 and TRBJ2-5 were preferentially used in persistent disease, while TRBV20-1 and TRBJ2-1 were favored in newly diagnosed disease. Compared with newly diagnosed patients, persistent Graves' disease patients had lower TCR Shannon entropy and fewer highly expanded clones, which suggests clonal expansion. The small sample size was acknowledged by the authors as a limitation that may reduce accuracy.

Libraries were built with multiplex PCR. Instrument on record: Illumina HiSeq 4000. CDR3 regions were amplified by Arm-PCR with iRepertoire HTBI primers to construct TCR beta libraries. Before sequencing, the PCR products underwent gel purification. Per the source publication's procedure: A total of some 65 TRBV and 14 TRBJ segments were identified across samples and were used for gene usage analysis of CDR3 amino acid clonotypes. Filtered high-quality paired reads were merged into contigs using COPE and FqMerger. BLAST was used to align contigs to the IMGT TRBV, TRBD and TRBJ reference genes, and CDR3 was defined following IMGT. Any clonotype with a frequency above 0.1% was counted as a highly expanded clone. Shannon entropy served as the measure of repertoire diversity, while the Gini coefficient captured V-J evenness. A clonotype was considered public if more than one individual shared it. The raw public reads went through TCRdb reprocessing: fastp at Q25, MiXCR clone calling, in-frame beta chains kept. Entries are consolidated by CDR3 protein sequence, retaining the most common genes and DNA. Clone size and V and J calls follow TCRdb, not the original study. The sample table lists 400,000 to 450,000 distinct CDR3 sequences, 20% to 25% of them with a count of one. Of the sample, about a quarter is held by the ten largest clones.

In this chain, TRBV6-1 is recombined with TRBJ2-7; a weak D assignment points to TRBD2 (5 bases agree). The clonotype originates from a female donor with Graves disease. Sequences were derived from peripheral blood mononuclear cells (PBMCs), sampled when the disease was refractory, from a patient treated with antithyroid drugs. This receptor carries the CDR3 CASIPSQRPGGEQYF. The nucleotide sequence is given as TGTGCCAGCATTCCCTCTCAGCGGCCAGGTGGCGAGCAGTACTTC.